This T cell receptor beta chain was found in a study of cytomegalovirus exposure and HLA in healthy donors. Whole-study context: In a later analysis, it was reported that the approximately 110 validation repertoires had been produced on the same platform as the 550 to 700 repertoires belonging to the first cohort. The study, taken as a whole, reports: Altogether, some 170 TCR beta chains were recorded as cytomegalovirus-associated. Most sequenced TCRs were rare (though some public TCRs occurred in many donors). In the 130 or so validation repertoires, roughly 94% of cluster scores exceeded 0, per a later analysis.

As concerns this clone: Antigen unknown.

Assay used: immunoSEQ multiplex PCR; TCRdb lists only in-frame clones, some missing. The table lists about 220,000 clones, approximately 88% of them singletons. J was trimmed by 4 bases and V by 3 bases; bases with no gene match: 5. Germline loops: CDR1 SGHAT, CDR2 FQNNGV. There are 14 residues in the CDR3. The chain carries TRBV11-2 and TRBJ2-7; 8 bases are a match to TRBD1. The receptor was isolated from a woman in her thirties in good health and CMV-seropositive. Material for sequencing was PBMCs. The CDR3 DNA follows: TGTGCCAGCAGCTTGACCAGGGGGCTTTACGAGCAGTACTTC. Amino acids: CASSLTRGLYEQYF.